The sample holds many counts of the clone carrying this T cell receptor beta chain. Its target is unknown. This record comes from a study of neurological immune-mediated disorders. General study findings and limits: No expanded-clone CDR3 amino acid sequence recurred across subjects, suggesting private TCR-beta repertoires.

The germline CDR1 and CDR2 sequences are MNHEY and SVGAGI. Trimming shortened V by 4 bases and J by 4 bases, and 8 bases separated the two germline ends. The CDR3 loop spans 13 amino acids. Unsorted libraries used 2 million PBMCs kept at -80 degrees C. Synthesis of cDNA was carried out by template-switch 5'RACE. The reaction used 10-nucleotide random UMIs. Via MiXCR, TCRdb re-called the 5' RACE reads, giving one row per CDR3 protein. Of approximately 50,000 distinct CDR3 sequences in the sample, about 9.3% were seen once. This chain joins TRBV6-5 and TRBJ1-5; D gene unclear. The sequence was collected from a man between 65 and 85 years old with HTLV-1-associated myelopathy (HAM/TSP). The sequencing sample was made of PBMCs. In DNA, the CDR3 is TGTGCCAGCAGTTGGAGCAAAAATCAGCCCCAGCATTTT. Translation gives CASSWSKNQPQHF.